This T cell receptor beta chain was sequenced during a study of cytomegalovirus exposure and HLA in healthy donors. Study-wide background: Sequencing of 150 million to 200 million T cells in an earlier analysis found around 100 million unique TCR beta sequences. There were 85 million or so unique TCRs (from HLA-typed donors) in an early data release.

Trimming took 0 bases from V and 9 from J, leaving 12 bases between them. CDR3 size: 15 residues. Germline V lookup: CDR1 SGHDN, CDR2 FVKESK. Researchers ran the PCR with 60 Vbeta and 13 Jbeta primers. Sequenced by immunoSEQ multiplex PCR; TCRdb stores in-frame clones only, minus some. This table holds 95,000 to 100,000 clones, 76% found once. V gene TRBV14 combines with J gene TRBJ1-6; D possibly corresponds to TRBD1 (6 bases). Sequencing used PBMCs. The clonotype comes from a man aged 40-50 years in good health and CMV-seronegative. The CDR3 bases are TGTGCCAGCAGCCAAGATATAAGGGGGAGTTCACCCCTCCACTTT. It specifies CASSQDIRGSSPLHF. Drawing the rest from reference TRBV14 and TRBJ1-6, the complete variable domain is EAGVTQFPSHSVIEKGQTVTLRCDPISGHDNLYWYRRVMGKEIKFLLHFVKESKQDESGMPNNRFLAERTGGTYSTLKVQPAELEDSGVYFCASSQDIRGSSPLHFGNGTRLTVT.